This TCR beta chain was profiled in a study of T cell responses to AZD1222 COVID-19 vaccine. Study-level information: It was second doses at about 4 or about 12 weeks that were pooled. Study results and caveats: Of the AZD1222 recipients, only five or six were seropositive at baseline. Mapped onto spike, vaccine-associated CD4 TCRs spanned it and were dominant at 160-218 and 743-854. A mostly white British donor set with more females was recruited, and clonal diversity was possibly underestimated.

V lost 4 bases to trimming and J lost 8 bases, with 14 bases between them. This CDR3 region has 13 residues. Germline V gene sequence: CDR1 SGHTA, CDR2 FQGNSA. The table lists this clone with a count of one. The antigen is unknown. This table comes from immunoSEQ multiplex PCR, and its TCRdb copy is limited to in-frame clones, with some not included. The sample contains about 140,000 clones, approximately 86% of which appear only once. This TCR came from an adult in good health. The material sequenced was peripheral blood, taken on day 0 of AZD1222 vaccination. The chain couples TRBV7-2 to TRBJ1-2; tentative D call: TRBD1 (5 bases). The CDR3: CASSYRDSRGYTF. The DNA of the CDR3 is TGTGCCAGCAGCTACCGGGACTCCAGGGGCTACACCTTC.